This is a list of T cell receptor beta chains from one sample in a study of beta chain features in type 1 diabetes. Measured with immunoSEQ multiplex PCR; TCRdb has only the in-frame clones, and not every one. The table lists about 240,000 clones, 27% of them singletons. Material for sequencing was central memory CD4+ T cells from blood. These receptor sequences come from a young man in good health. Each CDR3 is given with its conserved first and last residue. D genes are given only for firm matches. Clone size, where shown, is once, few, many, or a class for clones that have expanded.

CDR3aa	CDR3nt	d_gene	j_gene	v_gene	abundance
CASSPREGVGANVLTF	TGTGCCAGCTCACCGCGGGAAGGGGTCGGGGCCAACGTCCTGACTTTC	-	TRBJ2-6	TRBV18	few
CASSLSPTQETQYF	TGTGCCAGCAGCTTAAGTCCTACCCAAGAGACCCAGTACTTC	-	TRBJ2-5	TRBV5-5	few
CASGRQGSGYTF	TGTGCCAGCGGCAGACAGGGCAGTGGCTACACCTTC	TRBD1	TRBJ1-2	TRBV2	-
CASSNTGTGELFF	TGTGCCAGCAGCAACACAGGGACCGGGGAGCTGTTTTTT	-	TRBJ2-2	TRBV7-2	-
CASSQEQGALEQYF	TGCGCCAGCAGCCAAGAACAGGGGGCCCTCGAGCAGTACTTC	TRBD1	TRBJ2-7	TRBV4-3	many
CASSASAGGGYEQYF	TGTGCCAGCAGCGCGTCAGCGGGAGGAGGCTACGAGCAGTACTTC	TRBD2	TRBJ2-7	TRBV9	-
CASSQVAGGYYEQYF	TGTGCCAGCAGCCAAGTAGCGGGAGGGTACTACGAGCAGTACTTC	TRBD2	TRBJ2-7	TRBV14	-
CASSPLRDEQYF	TGTGCCAGCAGCCCTTTAAGGGACGAGCAGTACTTC	-	TRBJ2-7	TRBV7-9	few
CALDRASYEQYF	TGTGCTCTGGACAGGGCGTCCTACGAGCAGTACTTC	TRBD1	TRBJ2-7	TRBV6-1	few
CASSEYNEQFF	TGCGCCAGCAGTGAGTACAATGAGCAGTTCTTC	-	TRBJ2-1	TRBV10-2	few
CAISAQGDQPQHF	TGTGCCATCAGTGCCCAGGGTGACCAGCCCCAGCATTTT	-	TRBJ1-5	TRBV10-3	few
CASSLSDRVTDTQYF	TGCGCCAGCAGCTTATCGGACAGGGTGACAGATACGCAGTATTTT	TRBD1	TRBJ2-3	TRBV5-1	few
CASSQDHGETQYF	TGCGCCAGCAGCCAAGACCATGGAGAGACCCAGTACTTC	-	TRBJ2-5	TRBV4-3	few
CAWSVSSTSYEQYF	TGTGCCTGGAGTGTATCTTCGACCAGCTACGAGCAGTACTTC	-	TRBJ2-7	TRBV30	-
CASSPSVNTGELFF	TGTGCCAGCAGCCCTAGCGTAAACACCGGGGAGCTGTTTTTT	-	TRBJ2-2	TRBV27	-
CASSFPGGQEGYTF	TGTGCCAGCAGTTTTCCTGGGGGACAGGAAGGCTACACCTTC	TRBD1	TRBJ1-2	TRBV28	many
CASSSPEGQPQHF	TGTGCCAGCAGCTCCCCGGAGGGCCAGCCCCAGCATTTT	-	TRBJ1-5	TRBV7-6	-
CATSRYPPGESGSVSHEQFF	TGTGCCACCAGCAGATATCCCCCCGGGGAGAGCGGGAGTGTCAGCCATGAGCAGTTCTTC	TRBD2	TRBJ2-1	TRBV15	-
CASSAATGRSYEQYF	TGTGCCAGCAGCGCCGCCACCGGGAGGTCCTACGAGCAGTACTTC	TRBD2	TRBJ2-7	TRBV4-2	-
CASSLVPGPSYEQYF	TGTGCCAGCAGCTTAGTGCCAGGTCCCTCCTACGAGCAGTACTTC	-	TRBJ2-7	TRBV11-2	-
CASSATSGVYEQYF	TGTGCCAGCAGCGCGACTAGCGGAGTTTACGAGCAGTACTTC	TRBD2	TRBJ2-7	TRBV7-8	-
CSVSGQESSYEQYF	TGCAGCGTTTCCGGACAGGAGAGCTCCTACGAGCAGTACTTC	TRBD1	TRBJ2-7	TRBV29-1	-
CAINRQGNEQFF	TGTGCCATCAATCGACAGGGGAATGAGCAGTTCTTC	TRBD1	TRBJ2-1	TRBV10-3	few
CASTERGKYYGYTF	TGTGCCAGCACCGAACGGGGAAAGTACTATGGCTACACCTTC	-	TRBJ1-2	TRBV5-4	few
CASRQGGSNQPQHF	TGTGCCAGCAGACAGGGAGGAAGCAATCAGCCCCAGCATTTT	-	TRBJ1-5	TRBV28	few
CSVLEGYSYEQYF	TGCAGCGTTCTGGAGGGCTACTCCTACGAGCAGTACTTC	-	TRBJ2-7	TRBV29-1	-
CASSLEGVGDNEQFF	TGCGCCAGCAGCTTGGAGGGTGTAGGAGACAATGAGCAGTTCTTC	-	TRBJ2-1	TRBV5-1	few
CASSPFFRDYLRF	TGTGCCAGCAGCCCATTTTTTAGGGACTACCTACGTTTC	TRBD2	TRBJ2-7	TRBV6-4	-
CATSRPTGGDTQYF	TGTGCCACCAGCAGACCTACTGGGGGAGATACGCAGTATTTT	-	TRBJ2-3	TRBV15	-
CACGQNSNQPQHF	TGTGCCTGTGGACAGAATAGCAATCAGCCCCAGCATTTT	-	TRBJ1-5	TRBV30	-
CASSATEVGYTF	TGTGCCAGCAGCGCCACGGAAGTGGGCTACACCTTC	-	TRBJ1-2	TRBV7-9	-
CASWTRETQYF	TGTGCCAGCTGGACAAGGGAGACCCAGTACTTC	-	TRBJ2-5	TRBV6-5	few
CASSHPRANEQFF	TGTGCCAGCTCACACCCGAGGGCAAACGAGCAGTTCTTC	-	TRBJ2-1	TRBV18	-
CSVGWTGLNNEQFF	TGCAGCGTCGGATGGACAGGGTTAAACAATGAGCAGTTCTTC	TRBD1	TRBJ2-1	TRBV29-1	medium-sized
CASSYLRGYEQYF	TGTGCCAGCAGTTACCTCCGAGGCTACGAGCAGTACTTC	-	TRBJ2-7	TRBV6-5	few
CASSSNRINEQFF	TGTGCCAGCAGCTCCAATAGGATCAATGAGCAGTTCTTC	-	TRBJ2-1	TRBV7-2	few
CAWSFTGGPYEQYF	TGTGCCTGGAGTTTCACAGGGGGACCCTACGAGCAGTACTTC	TRBD1	TRBJ2-7	TRBV30	-
CRKLGDPVIQETQYF	TGCAGAAAACTAGGAGACCCAGTAATCCAAGAGACCCAGTACTTC	-	TRBJ2-5	TRBV29-1	-